This T cell receptor (beta chain) was recorded in a study of blood T cell repertoires in COVID-19. Study at large: Sources were T cells, B-cell-depleted T cells, or PBMCs; the material itself was cDNA or gDNA.

As handled by the study authors: The assay estimated nucleated cells by amplifying reference gene primers. The protocol was immunoSEQ multiplex PCR, while the TCRdb copy is restricted to in-frame clones and leaves out a portion. From that table come the V and J calls and clone size; the DNA was used to work out D and trimming. The data show approximately 100,000 clones, nearly 90% seen once. The CDR3 extends over 15 amino acids. V lost 6 bases to trimming and J lost 2 bases, with 15 bases between them. Germline CDR1 and CDR2: WNHNN and SYGVQD (reference sequence). V is TRBV10-1 and J is TRBJ2-3; D call uncertain. The clonotype was recovered from a woman older than 75 with active COVID-19. The specimen was peripheral blood. This CDR3 is CASRERTFFTDTQYF. The CDR3 coding sequence is TGCGCCAGCAGGGAGAGAACATTTTTCACAGATACGCAGTATTTT.